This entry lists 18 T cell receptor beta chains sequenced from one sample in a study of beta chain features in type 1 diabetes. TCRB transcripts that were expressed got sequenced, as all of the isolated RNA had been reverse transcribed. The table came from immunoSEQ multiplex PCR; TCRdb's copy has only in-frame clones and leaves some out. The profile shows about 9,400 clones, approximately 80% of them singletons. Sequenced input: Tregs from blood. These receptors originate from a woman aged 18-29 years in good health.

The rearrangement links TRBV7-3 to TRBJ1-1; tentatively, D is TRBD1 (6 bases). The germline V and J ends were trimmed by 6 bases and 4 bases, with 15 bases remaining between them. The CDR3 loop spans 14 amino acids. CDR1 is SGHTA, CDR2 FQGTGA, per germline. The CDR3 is CASRAGGASTEAFF. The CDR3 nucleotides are TGTGCCAGCAGGGCGGGGGGCGCGTCCACTGAAGCTTTCTTT. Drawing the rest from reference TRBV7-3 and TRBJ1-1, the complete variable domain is GAGVSQTPSNKVTEKGKYVELRCDPISGHTALYWYRQSLGQGPEFLIYFQGTGAADDSGLPNDRFFAVRPEGSVSTLKIQRTERGDSAVYLCASRAGGASTEAFFGQGTRLTVV.

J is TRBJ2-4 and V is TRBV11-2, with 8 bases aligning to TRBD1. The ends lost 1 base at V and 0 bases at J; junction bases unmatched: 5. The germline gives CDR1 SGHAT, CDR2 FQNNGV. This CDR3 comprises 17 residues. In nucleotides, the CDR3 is TGTGCCAGCAGCTTAGCCCAGGGGGCGGGAGCCAAAAACATTCAGTACTTC. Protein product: CASSLAQGAGAKNIQYF.

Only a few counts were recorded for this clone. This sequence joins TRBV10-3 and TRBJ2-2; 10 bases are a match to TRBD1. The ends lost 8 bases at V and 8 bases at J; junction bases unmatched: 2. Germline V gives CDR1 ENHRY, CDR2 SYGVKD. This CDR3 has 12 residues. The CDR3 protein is CAIGTGVGELFF. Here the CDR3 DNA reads TGTGCCATCGGGACAGGGGTAGGGGAGCTGTTTTTT.

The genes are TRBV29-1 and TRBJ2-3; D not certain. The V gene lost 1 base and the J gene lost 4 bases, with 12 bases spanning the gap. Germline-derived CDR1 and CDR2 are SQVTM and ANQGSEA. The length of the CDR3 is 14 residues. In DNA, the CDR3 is TGCAGCGTTGAAGTCAGCATGGGCGCAGATACGCAGTATTTT. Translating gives CSVEVSMGADTQYF.

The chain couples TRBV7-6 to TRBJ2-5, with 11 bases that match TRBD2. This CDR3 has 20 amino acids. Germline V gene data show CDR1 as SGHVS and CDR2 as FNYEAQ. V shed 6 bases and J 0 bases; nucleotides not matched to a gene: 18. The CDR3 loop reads CASRLGVSLAGGTYQETQYF. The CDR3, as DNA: TGTGCCAGCAGACTAGGGGTTAGTCTAGCGGGGGGAACGTACCAAGAGACCCAGTACTTC.

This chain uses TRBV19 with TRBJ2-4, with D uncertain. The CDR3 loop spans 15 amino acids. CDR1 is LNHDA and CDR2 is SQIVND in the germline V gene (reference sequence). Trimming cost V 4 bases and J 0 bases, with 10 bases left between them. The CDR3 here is CASSKAGIAKNIQYF. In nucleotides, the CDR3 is TGTGCCAGTAGTAAGGCAGGCATAGCCAAAAACATTCAGTACTTC.

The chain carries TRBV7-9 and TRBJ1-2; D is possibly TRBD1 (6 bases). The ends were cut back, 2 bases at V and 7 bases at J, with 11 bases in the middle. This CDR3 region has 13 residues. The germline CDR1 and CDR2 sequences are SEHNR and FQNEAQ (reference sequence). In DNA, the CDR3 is TGTGCCAGCAGCTTAACGAGCAGGGGTGGCTACACCTTC. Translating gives CASSLTSRGGYTF.

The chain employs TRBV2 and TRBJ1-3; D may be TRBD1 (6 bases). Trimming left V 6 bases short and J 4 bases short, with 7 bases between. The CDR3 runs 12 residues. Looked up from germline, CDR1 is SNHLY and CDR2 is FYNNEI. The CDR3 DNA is TGTGCCAGCAGCGACAGGGGAAACACCATATATTTT. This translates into CASSDRGNTIYF.

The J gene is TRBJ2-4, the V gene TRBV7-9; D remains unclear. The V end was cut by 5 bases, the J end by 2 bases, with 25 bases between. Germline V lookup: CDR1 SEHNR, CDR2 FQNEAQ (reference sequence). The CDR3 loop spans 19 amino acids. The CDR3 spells CASSPRPVWMRSTKNIQYF. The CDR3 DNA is TGTGCCAGCAGCCCGCGTCCTGTTTGGATGAGGTCGACCAAAAACATTCAGTACTTC.

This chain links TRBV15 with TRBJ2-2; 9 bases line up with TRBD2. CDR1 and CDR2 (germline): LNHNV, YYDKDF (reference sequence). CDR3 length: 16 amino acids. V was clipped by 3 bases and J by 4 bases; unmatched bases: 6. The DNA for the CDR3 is TGTGCCACCAGCAGTCGGATAGCGGGAGTCACCGGGGAGCTGTTTTTT. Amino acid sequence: CATSSRIAGVTGELFF.

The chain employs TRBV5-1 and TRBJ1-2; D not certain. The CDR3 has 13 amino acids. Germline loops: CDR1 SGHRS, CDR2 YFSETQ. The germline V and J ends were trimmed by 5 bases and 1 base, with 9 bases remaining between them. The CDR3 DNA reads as TGCGCCAGCAGGGACTACCTTAACTATGGCTACACCTTC. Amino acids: CASRDYLNYGYTF.

In nucleotides, the CDR3 is TGCGCCAGCAGCTTTACGACAGGGCGCACAGATACGCAGTATTTT. Its protein product is CASSFTTGRTDTQYF. V usage is TRBV5-1 and J usage is TRBJ2-3; 7 positions match TRBD1. Germline V lookup: CDR1 SGHRS, CDR2 YFSETQ. With V trimmed by 2 bases and J by 1 base, 4 bases remained unmatched. The CDR3 sequence is 15 residues long.

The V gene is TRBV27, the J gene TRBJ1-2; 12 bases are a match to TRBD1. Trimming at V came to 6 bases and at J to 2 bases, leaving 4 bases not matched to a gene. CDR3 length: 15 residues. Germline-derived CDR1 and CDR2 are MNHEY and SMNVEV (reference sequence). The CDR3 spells CASSRGQGANYGYTF. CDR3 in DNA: TGTGCCAGCAGCCGGGGACAGGGGGCAAACTATGGCTACACCTTC.

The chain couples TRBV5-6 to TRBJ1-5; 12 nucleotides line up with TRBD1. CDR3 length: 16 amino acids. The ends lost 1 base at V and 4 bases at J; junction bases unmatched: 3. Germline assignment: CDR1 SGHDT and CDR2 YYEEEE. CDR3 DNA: TGTGCCAGCAGCTTGACGGGACAGGGGGCGAATCAGCCCCAGCATTTT. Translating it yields CASSLTGQGANQPQHF. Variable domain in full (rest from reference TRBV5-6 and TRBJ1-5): DAGVTQSPTHLIKTRGQQVTLRCSPKSGHDTVSWYQQALGQGPQFIFQYYEEEERQRGNFPDRFSGHQFPNYSSELNVNALLLGDSALYLCASSLTGQGANQPQHFGDGTRLSIL.

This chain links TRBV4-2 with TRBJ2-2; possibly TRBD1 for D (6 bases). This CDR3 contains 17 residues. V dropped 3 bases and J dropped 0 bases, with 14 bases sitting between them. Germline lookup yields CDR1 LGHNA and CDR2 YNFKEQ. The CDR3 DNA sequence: TGTGCCAGCAGCCATCCCCCGGGACAAACGAACACCGGGGAGCTGTTTTTT. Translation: CASSHPPGQTNTGELFF.

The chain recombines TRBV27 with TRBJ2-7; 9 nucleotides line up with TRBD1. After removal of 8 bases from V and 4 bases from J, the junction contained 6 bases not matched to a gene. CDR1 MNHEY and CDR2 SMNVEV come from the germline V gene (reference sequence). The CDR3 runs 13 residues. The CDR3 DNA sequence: TGTGCCAGCCGTCGACAGGGGGAATACGAGCAGTACTTC. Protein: CASRRQGEYEQYF.

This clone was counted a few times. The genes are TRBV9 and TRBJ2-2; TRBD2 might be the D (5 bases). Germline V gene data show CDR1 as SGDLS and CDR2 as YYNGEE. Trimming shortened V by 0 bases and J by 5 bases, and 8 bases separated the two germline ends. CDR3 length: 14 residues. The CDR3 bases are TGTGCCAGCAGCGTAGGGACGGGGACCGGGGAGCTGTTTTTT. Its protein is CASSVGTGTGELFF.

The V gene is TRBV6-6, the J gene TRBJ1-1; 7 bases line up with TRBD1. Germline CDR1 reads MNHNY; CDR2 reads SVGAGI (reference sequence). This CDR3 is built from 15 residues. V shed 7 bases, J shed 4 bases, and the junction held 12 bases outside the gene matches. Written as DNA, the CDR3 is TGTGCCAGCACCGAAAAGGGGGCCCGGGGCACTGAAGCTTTCTTT. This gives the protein CASTEKGARGTEAFF.